Presented here are 25 T cell receptor beta chains from one specimen sequenced in a study of T cell responses to AZD1222 COVID-19 vaccine (dated by TCRdb to the early 2020s). The library was generated by the immunoSEQ multiplex PCR assay. TCRdb stores this immuneACCESS table with in-frame sequences only. Part of the clones is absent; in the studies checked, under half of the shortfall reflects unresolved V genes, and no reason is known for the rest. The sample table shows just under 150,000 clones, and roughly 87% are seen once. In total, the top ten clones hold 5% to 6.5% of the sample. The sample's time point label, decoded: about 28 days (+/-7) after the second vaccine dose. The treatment or condition label here, explained by the study, means: meningococcal conjugate vaccine given as trial control. The sample was peripheral blood, taken 28 days after the second dose of the MenACWY control vaccine. Source of these receptors: an adult who received the MenACWY meningococcal vaccine as a control.

The J gene is TRBJ1-3, the V gene TRBV18; possible D gene TRBD1, 5 bases. V shed 6 bases and J shed 3 bases, with 15 bases lying between them. The CDR3 has 15 amino acids. Germline-derived CDR1 and CDR2 are KGHSH and LQKENI. CDR3 sequence (DNA): TGTGCCAGCTCGGGGGGTCTTTCGAGTGGAAACACCATATATTTT. This translates into CASSGGLSSGNTIYF.

The chain carries TRBV6-5 and TRBJ2-1; TRBD2 agrees at 11 bases. CDR1 MNHEY and CDR2 SVGAGI come from the germline V gene. Trimming cost V 2 bases and J 9 bases; bases outside gene matches: 6. CDR3 length: 15 amino acids. CDR3 loop: CASSYGSGGAGEQFF. The CDR3 nucleotides read TGTGCCAGCAGTTACGGTAGCGGGGGGGCCGGTGAGCAGTTCTTC.

This clone was recorded once. The chain is built from TRBV5-1 and TRBJ1-1; unclear D gene. This CDR3 has 15 residues. Germline CDR1 reads SGHRS; CDR2 reads YFSETQ. With 6 bases removed from V and 4 bases from J, the gap between germline ends came to 19 bases. The CDR3 DNA follows: TGCGCCAGCACTTCGGACGGCACCTGGGGCACTGAAGCTTTCTTT. Translation: CASTSDGTWGTEAFF.

The rearrangement links TRBV6-5 to TRBJ1-5; 10 nucleotides match TRBD1. This CDR3 is built from 15 residues. Germline CDR1 is MNHEY and CDR2 is SVGAGI. The V and J ends lost 9 bases and 1 base, in that order; junction bases with no gene match: 6. CDR3 loop: CASGRGQGSNQPQHF. The CDR3 DNA follows: TGTGCCAGTGGTAGGGGACAGGGGAGCAATCAGCCCCAGCATTTT.

The rearrangement uses TRBV7-2 and TRBJ1-4, with 7 bases lining up with TRBD1. With 4 bases clipped from V and 5 bases from J, the junction kept 7 bases outside the gene matches. From germline, CDR1 is SGHTA and CDR2 FQGNSA. The CDR3 length is 15 residues. The CDR3 sequence: CASSWRQGDNEKLFF. CDR3 nucleotides: TGTGCCAGCAGCTGGAGACAGGGAGACAATGAAAAACTGTTTTTT.

In this sample, this clone turned up a few times. This rearrangement joins TRBV25-1 to TRBJ2-5; D is perhaps TRBD1 (5 bases). The CDR3 totals 12 residues. The ends were cut back, 6 bases at V and 4 bases at J, with 9 bases in the middle. CDR1 and CDR2 from the germline V gene are MGHDK and SYGVNS. CDR3 sequence: CASRGLLETQYF. CDR3 coding DNA: TGTGCCAGCAGGGGGCTACTAGAGACCCAGTACTTC.

The rearrangement links TRBV5-1 to TRBJ1-2, with 7 bases lining up with TRBD1. The CDR3 is 13 residues long. Germline CDR1 is SGHRS and CDR2 is YFSETQ. The V gene end was trimmed by 4 bases and the J gene end by 8 bases; junction bases not matched to a gene: 8. CDR3 sequence (DNA): TGCGCCAGCAGCGTTCGGGACAGTAAGGGCTACACCTTC. It specifies CASSVRDSKGYTF.

This chain connects TRBV23-1 to TRBJ2-5; tentative D call: TRBD2 (5 bases). TRBV23-1 is sorted into the ORF group, with uncertain function. Trimming took off 6 bases at V and 5 bases at J, with 19 bases between the two ends. The CDR3 extends over 15 amino acids. CDR3 loop: CASSRGSPRWETQYF. As DNA, the CDR3 is TGCGCCAGCAGCCGCGGGTCGCCTCGGTGGGAGACCCAGTACTTC.

The gene calls are TRBV7-2 and TRBJ1-3, with D unresolved. CDR1 and CDR2 (germline): SGHTA, FQGNSA. V dropped 8 bases and J dropped 0 bases, with 8 bases sitting between them. This CDR3 contains 13 residues. Here the CDR3 reads CASAGSSGNTIYF. CDR3 DNA sequence: TGTGCCAGCGCGGGCAGCTCTGGAAACACCATATATTTT.

CDR3 sequence: CASSLSIGTDTQYF. The CDR3 nucleotides are TGTGCCAGCAGCTTAAGTATCGGCACAGATACGCAGTATTTT. The rearrangement uses TRBV7-2 and TRBJ2-3; no firm D call. Germline CDR1 SGHTA, CDR2 FQGNSA. This CDR3 region has 14 residues. Trimming removed 2 bases from V and 1 base from J, with 7 bases in between.

The V gene is TRBV7-2, the J gene TRBJ2-3; 7 bases fit TRBD2. The CDR3 runs to 15 residues. Germline CDR1 reads SGHTA; CDR2 reads FQGNSA. Germline trimming cut 5 bases from V and 2 bases from J; bases unmatched to any gene: 7. This CDR3 reads CASSHSGPTTDTQYF. The CDR3 DNA follows: TGTGCCAGCAGCCATAGCGGGCCTACCACAGATACGCAGTATTTT.

The J gene is TRBJ1-1, the V gene TRBV15; D uncertain. Germline V gene sequence: CDR1 LNHNV, CDR2 YYDKDF (reference sequence). The CDR3 runs 15 residues. V shed 1 base and J shed 0 bases, with 9 bases lying between them. The CDR3 bases are TGTGCCACCAGCAGAGCCGGCGGCCTGAACACTGAAGCTTTCTTT. It encodes CATSRAGGLNTEAFF.

The chain employs TRBV28 and TRBJ2-1; D not resolved. Germline CDR1 is MDHEN and CDR2 is SYDVKM. With 2 bases removed from V and 12 bases from J, the gap between germline ends came to 11 bases. CDR3 length: 12 amino acids. CDR3 sequence: CASSLNMKWQFF. The DNA of the CDR3 is TGTGCCAGCAGTTTAAATATGAAGTGGCAGTTCTTC.

The chain has TRBV11-3 and TRBJ2-3; 7 bases align to TRBD1. The CDR3 is 15 residues long. V shed 4 bases, J shed 0 bases, and the junction held 4 bases outside the gene matches. Germline CDR1 is SGHNT and CDR2 is YENEEA. The CDR3 loop is CASSSRTGSTDTQYF. The CDR3 region has the DNA TGTGCCAGCAGCTCACGGACAGGAAGCACAGATACGCAGTATTTT.

The chain uses TRBV6-2 or TRBV6-3 and TRBJ2-3; possible D gene TRBD1, 5 bases. The CDR3 length is 15 residues. The V gene lost 5 bases and the J gene lost 5 bases, with 17 bases spanning the gap. Germline V gives CDR1 MNHEY, CDR2 SVGEGT. The CDR3 DNA follows: TGTGCCAGCAGTGGGCAGGGCCTAGTTGAAGATACGCAGTATTTT. It translates to CASSGQGLVEDTQYF.

CDR3 region: CASPTGKDSPLHF. In DNA, the CDR3 is TGTGCCAGCCCGACAGGGAAGGATTCACCCCTCCACTTT. This chain joins TRBV6-5 and TRBJ1-6; 7 bases align to TRBD1. The CDR3 sequence is 13 residues long. Germline-derived CDR1 and CDR2 are MNHEY and SVGAGI. Trimming took 8 bases from V and 8 from J; bases not matched to a gene: 6.

The rearrangement links TRBV12-5 to TRBJ1-1; D gene ambiguous. This CDR3 has 15 residues. The germline CDR1 and CDR2 sequences are LGHNT and FRNRAP. Trimming removed 2 bases from V and 11 bases from J, with 21 bases in between. The CDR3 nucleotides read TGTGCTAGTGGTTTGCCGCCCGTTGGAGGAAGAATGGCTTTCTTT. Residues: CASGLPPVGGRMAFF.

V usage is TRBV7-8 and J usage is TRBJ2-1, with D possibly TRBD2 on 6 matching bases. CDR1 is SGHVS, CDR2 FQNEAQ, per germline. With 5 bases removed from V and 2 bases from J, the gap between germline ends came to 13 bases. The CDR3 is 15 amino acids. CDR3 protein: CASSQSGYPYNEQFF. The CDR3 DNA is TGTGCCAGCAGCCAAAGCGGGTACCCCTACAATGAGCAGTTCTTC.

V usage is TRBV12-3 or TRBV12-4 and J usage is TRBJ1-5, with D maybe TRBD1 (5 bases). Trimming stripped 4 bases from V and 7 bases from J, with 8 bases between. CDR3 length: 12 residues. CDR3 in amino acids: CASSSGFQPQHF. CDR3 DNA: TGTGCCAGCAGTTCAGGGTTCCAGCCCCAGCATTTT.

The chain is built from TRBV29-1 and TRBJ1-1; a weak D match, TRBD1 (6 bases). The CDR3 consists of 14 residues. Per the germline V gene, CDR1 is SQVTM and CDR2 is ANQGSEA. The ends were cut back, 2 bases at V and 0 bases at J, with 10 bases in the middle. Here the CDR3 reads CSVERDILNTEAFF. CDR3 DNA: TGCAGCGTTGAAAGGGACATACTGAACACTGAAGCTTTCTTT.

The chain combines TRBV7-2 with TRBJ1-2; D gene uncertain. The CDR3 runs 14 residues. Per germline, CDR1 SGHTA and CDR2 FQGNSA. V gave up 5 bases and J gave up 8 bases, with 18 bases separating them. CDR3 residues: CASSLSATSGGYTF. As DNA, the CDR3 is TGTGCCAGCAGCCTATCGGCGACCAGTGGCGGCTACACCTTC.

The chain carries TRBV12-3 or TRBV12-4 and TRBJ2-2; D ambiguous. Trimming cost V 5 bases and J 0 bases, with 4 bases left between them. The CDR3 contains 13 residues. The CDR3 reads CASSHANTGELFF. CDR3 nucleotide sequence: TGTGCCAGCAGTCATGCGAACACCGGGGAGCTGTTTTTT.

The genes are TRBV7-2 and TRBJ2-7, with 9 bases lining up with TRBD2. V lost 3 bases, J lost 3 bases, and 9 bases stayed unmatched. Germline V gene data show CDR1 as SGHTA and CDR2 as FQGNSA. The CDR3 covers 16 residues. The CDR3 nucleotides read TGTGCCAGCAGCTTGGCCTCGGGGACTAGCTACTACGAGCAGTACTTC. Encoded protein: CASSLASGTSYYEQYF.

The table lists this clone with a count of one. The chain recombines TRBV7-2 with TRBJ1-3; no clear D gene. The CDR3 covers 16 residues. V dropped 4 bases and J dropped 0 bases, with 13 bases sitting between them. Germline V gene data show CDR1 as SGHTA and CDR2 as FQGNSA. CDR3 in DNA: TGTGCCAGCAGCTACCGGACGGCCAGCTCTGGAAACACCATATATTTT. This encodes CASSYRTASSGNTIYF.

This chain links TRBV9 with TRBJ2-2; 9 bases align to TRBD1. Germline V lookup: CDR1 SGDLS, CDR2 YYNGEE. The CDR3 consists of 16 residues. The V gene end was trimmed by 2 bases and the J gene end by 8 bases; junction bases not matched to a gene: 10. CDR3 sequence (DNA): TGTGCCAGCAGCGTGGGGACAGGGAGTTGGGCGGGGGAGCTGTTTTTT. Residues: CASSVGTGSWAGELFF.